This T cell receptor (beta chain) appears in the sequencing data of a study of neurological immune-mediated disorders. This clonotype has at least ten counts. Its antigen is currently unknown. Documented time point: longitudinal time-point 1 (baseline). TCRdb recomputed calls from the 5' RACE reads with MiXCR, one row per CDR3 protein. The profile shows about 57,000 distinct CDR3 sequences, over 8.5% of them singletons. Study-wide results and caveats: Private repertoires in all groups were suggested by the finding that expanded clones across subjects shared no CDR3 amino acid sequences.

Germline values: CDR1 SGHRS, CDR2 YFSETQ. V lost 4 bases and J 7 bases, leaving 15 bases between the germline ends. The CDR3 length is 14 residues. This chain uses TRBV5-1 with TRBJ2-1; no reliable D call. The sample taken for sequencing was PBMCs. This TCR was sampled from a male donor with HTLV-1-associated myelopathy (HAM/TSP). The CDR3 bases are TGCGCCAGCAGCCGCGTAAAAAAAAGTAATGAGCAGTTCTTC. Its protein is CASSRVKKSNEQFF.